This T cell receptor (beta chain) was sequenced during a study of T cell responses to AZD1222 COVID-19 vaccine. Study-wide points: Repertoire sampling was restricted to post-peak T cell response timepoints.

Clones were sequenced by immunoSEQ multiplex PCR, and TCRdb holds only the in-frame ones, with some missing. Seen here are over 100,000 clones, about 85% observed once, and the top ten hold approximately 2.4%. With respect to this clone: Its cognate antigen is unknown.

The CDR3 has 13 amino acids. The V and J ends lost 6 bases and 2 bases respectively, with 10 bases between them. The germline V gene encodes CDR1 SNHLY and CDR2 FYNNEI. The starting material was peripheral blood, obtained on day 0 of AZD1222 vaccination. The rearrangement joins TRBV2 to TRBJ2-5; D is possibly TRBD1 (6 bases). The receptor was isolated from an adult in good health. As DNA, the CDR3 is TGTGCCAGCAGCCAGGGGCGTCAAGAGACCCAGTACTTC. The encoded protein is CASSQGRQETQYF.